This entry lists 32 T cell receptor beta chains sequenced from one sample in a study of CXCR3-negative and CXCR3-positive naive CD8 T cells. Whole-study results and caveats: TRB CDR3s of CXCR3-positive naive cells were more hydrophobic than those of CXCR3-negative naive cells.

These receptors have no known antigen. cDNA libraries for TRB were generated by 5' RACE incorporating UMI labels. TCRdb reprocessed the 5' RACE reads, keeping one entry per CDR3 protein, no DNA. This sample's table reports approximately 120,000 distinct CDR3 sequences. Sequencing was done on a sample of naive CXCR3+ CD8+ T cells from blood. Subset here: CD45RO-CCR7+CD27+CD95- naive CD8+ T cells expressing CXCR3 (TNR3+). These receptors all come from a human donor in good health. Some clones in this sample may be carry-over from other donors' samples.

The V call is TRBV10-3, the J call TRBJ2-7; with no DNA, the TCRdb D assignment of TRBD1 cannot be verified. Germline V gene data show CDR1 as ENHRY and CDR2 as SYGVKD. The CDR3 has 15 amino acids. CDR3: CAIRTGGQGAYEQYF.

The chain links TRBV12-3 or TRBV12-4 to TRBJ2-7; TCRdb lists TRBD1, though no DNA is available to test this call. This CDR3 contains 16 residues. CDR3 sequence reads: CASSSEGFDRYDEQYF.

The V gene is TRBV7-9, the J gene TRBJ2-5; as DNA is missing, the TRBD1 call by TCRdb cannot be tested. There are 16 residues in the CDR3. Germline V gene lookup returns CDR1 SEHNR and CDR2 FQNEAQ (reference sequence). The CDR3 loop is CASSSAGGLHQETQYF.

The J gene is TRBJ1-2, the V gene TRBV28; the TCRdb call, TRBD1, lacks DNA for checking. Per germline, CDR1 MDHEN and CDR2 SYDVKM. The CDR3 extends over 14 amino acids. This chain's CDR3 is CASSETGTIQGYTF.

This chain connects TRBV2 to TRBJ2-7; the TCRdb D gene call, TRBD2, has no DNA to confirm it. Germline CDR1 and CDR2: SNHLY and FYNNEI. The CDR3 length is 13 residues. CDR3 residues: CASTPGALYEQYF.

This chain links TRBV7-3 with TRBJ2-5; TCRdb proposes TRBD2, but this gene call is untestable without DNA. This CDR3 comprises 17 residues. Germline V gene sequence: CDR1 SGHTA, CDR2 FQGTGA. The CDR3 sequence is CASSHGPGLGSWETQYF. Filled out from reference TRBV7-3 and TRBJ2-5, the complete variable domain reads GAGVSQTPSNKVTEKGKYVELRCDPISGHTALYWYRQSLGQGPEFLIYFQGTGAADDSGLPNDRFFAVRPEGSVSTLKIQRTERGDSAVYLCASSHGPGLGSWETQYFGPGTRLLVL.

This chain links TRBV7-6 with TRBJ2-1; TCRdb proposes TRBD2, but this gene call is untestable without DNA. Germline V CDR1 and CDR2: SGHVS, FNYEAQ. This CDR3 has 15 residues. CDR3 sequence: CASSPAAGVGNEQFF.

The rearrangement links TRBV20-1 to TRBJ2-1. The CDR3 extends over 14 amino acids. Germline-derived CDR1 and CDR2 are DFQATT and SNEGSKA (reference sequence). The CDR3 here is CSARDVLTYNEQFF.

The V gene is TRBV20-1, the J gene TRBJ1-1; there is no DNA to check the TCRdb D call of TRBD1. CDR3 size: 17 residues. Per germline, CDR1 DFQATT and CDR2 SNEGSKA (reference sequence). CDR3 residues: CSAREKNRGGLNTEAFF.

V and J are TRBV28 and TRBJ2-7; the D gene TCRdb calls, TRBD2, cannot be checked with no DNA. The germline V gene has CDR1 MDHEN and CDR2 SYDVKM. This CDR3 has 14 amino acids. CDR3 residues: CASSFFGLTYEQYF. Complete variable domain (other parts from reference TRBV28 and TRBJ2-7): DVKVTQSSRYLVKRTGEKVFLECVQDMDHENMFWYRQDPGLGLRLIYFSYDVKMKEKGDIPEGYSVSREKKERFSLILESASTNQTSMYLCASSFFGLTYEQYFGPGTRLTVT.

The chain couples TRBV6-1 to TRBJ2-7; lacking DNA, the TRBD1 call made by TCRdb goes unchecked. This CDR3 has 15 residues. The germline V gene encodes CDR1 MNHNS and CDR2 SASEGT. CDR3 loop: CASSESPGGPYEQYF.

This chain joins TRBV20-1 and TRBJ1-1; TCRdb indicates TRBD1, and absent DNA this call remains unverified. There are 12 residues in the CDR3. Germline V gives CDR1 DFQATT, CDR2 SNEGSKA (reference sequence). The CDR3 region is CSAIRGDTEAFF.

V is TRBV5-6 and J is TRBJ2-7. Germline V gives CDR1 SGHDT, CDR2 YYEEEE. The CDR3 consists of 14 residues. The CDR3 reads CASSERGNSYEQYF.

This rearrangement joins TRBV11-3 to TRBJ2-1; TCRdb names TRBD1, which stays unverified in the absence of DNA. Per the germline V gene, CDR1 is SGHNT and CDR2 is YENEEA. This CDR3 spans 15 amino acids. CDR3 amino acids: CASSLGPLTGHEQFF.

This chain joins TRBV7-9 and TRBJ2-1; absent DNA, TCRdb's TRBD2 call cannot be checked. CDR1 is SEHNR, CDR2 FQNEAQ, per germline (reference sequence). The CDR3 extends over 13 amino acids. This CDR3 reads CASRAEGDNEQFF.

The genes are TRBV27 and TRBJ2-1; absent DNA, TCRdb's TRBD1 call cannot be checked. The CDR3 is made up of 15 amino acids. The germline V gene encodes CDR1 MNHEY and CDR2 SMNVEV (reference sequence). CDR3 sequence: CASSLARPFNNEQFF.

V is TRBV7-9 and J is TRBJ2-7; checking the TCRdb D call of TRBD1 is not possible without DNA. Germline CDR1 SEHNR, CDR2 FQNEAQ (reference sequence). The CDR3 runs 12 residues. The CDR3 here is CASSPGTYEQYF.

This sequence joins TRBV4-1 and TRBJ2-5. Germline CDR1 MGHRA, CDR2 YSYEKL. The CDR3 is 12 residues long. CDR3 in amino acids: CASSDVKETQYF.

V is TRBV28 and J is TRBJ2-3. The CDR3 has 14 residues. Germline CDR1 and CDR2: MDHEN and SYDVKM. The CDR3: CASSLQSSTDTQYF.

This chain joins TRBV29-1 and TRBJ2-2; the D call from TCRdb, TRBD1, cannot be confirmed without DNA. CDR3 size: 13 residues. The germline gives CDR1 SQVTM, CDR2 ANQGSEA. The CDR3 loop is CSVDPRDTGELFF.

V and J are TRBV29-1 and TRBJ2-7. Germline V gene lookup returns CDR1 SQVTM and CDR2 ANQGSEA. The CDR3 is 13 amino acids. CDR3 residues: CSVDSLGSYEQYF.

The V call is TRBV28, the J call TRBJ2-7. Germline V gene data show CDR1 as MDHEN and CDR2 as SYDVKM. This CDR3 is 13 amino acids long. The CDR3: CASRAEPSYEQYF. Using reference TRBV28 and TRBJ2-7 for the parts outside the CDR3, the full variable domain is DVKVTQSSRYLVKRTGEKVFLECVQDMDHENMFWYRQDPGLGLRLIYFSYDVKMKEKGDIPEGYSVSREKKERFSLILESASTNQTSMYLCASRAEPSYEQYFGPGTRLTVT.

The J gene is TRBJ2-3, the V gene TRBV28; as DNA is missing, the TRBD2 call by TCRdb cannot be tested. The CDR3 spans 12 residues. CDR1 and CDR2 (germline): MDHEN, SYDVKM. CDR3 protein: CAGQGLTDTQYF.

The rearrangement links TRBV20-1 to TRBJ1-5; with no DNA, the TCRdb D assignment of TRBD1 cannot be verified. From germline, CDR1 is DFQATT and CDR2 SNEGSKA (reference sequence). This CDR3 is built from 15 residues. The CDR3 protein is CSAREMTTGYQPQHF.

The chain couples TRBV5-1 to TRBJ2-3; TCRdb selects TRBD2, and the lack of DNA leaves this call unchecked. The germline CDR1 and CDR2 sequences are SGHRS and YFSETQ. The CDR3 has 16 amino acids. CDR3 residues: CASSSHSGFSTDTQYF.

This chain joins TRBV14 and TRBJ2-7; TCRdb picks TRBD2, but there is no DNA to check that call. The CDR3 runs 18 residues. The germline V gene has CDR1 SGHDN and CDR2 FVKESK. CDR3 residues: CASSQGPSGQMLSYEQYF.

The chain recombines TRBV5-6 with TRBJ2-1; TCRdb's D call, TRBD2, is unchecked because there is no DNA. This CDR3 has 15 residues. The germline V gene has CDR1 SGHDT and CDR2 YYEEEE. CDR3 residues: CASSRRAGIYNEQFF.

CDR3 loop: CSVGGQGVSDTQYF. The chain links TRBV29-1 to TRBJ2-3; the D call of TRBD1 rests on TCRdb alone, since no DNA is present to check it. CDR1 is SQVTM, CDR2 ANQGSEA, per germline. CDR3 length: 14 residues.

The chain has TRBV9 and TRBJ1-6; TCRdb's D gene call, TRBD1, goes unchecked for lack of DNA. The CDR3 is made up of 15 amino acids. The germline V gene encodes CDR1 SGDLS and CDR2 YYNGEE. CDR3 sequence: CASSVEGDSNSPLHF.

The CDR3 spells CASSQLRETNEKLFF. The chain links TRBV3-1 to TRBJ1-4. Germline V gives CDR1 LGHDT, CDR2 YNNKEL (reference sequence). This CDR3 comprises 15 residues.

J is TRBJ2-1 and V is TRBV28; as DNA is missing, the TRBD2 call by TCRdb cannot be tested. Germline V gene sequence: CDR1 MDHEN, CDR2 SYDVKM. This CDR3 contains 13 residues. The CDR3 protein is CASRAGEEGEQFF.

The chain employs TRBV4-3 and TRBJ2-3. Germline V gene data show CDR1 as LGHNA and CDR2 as YSLEER. This CDR3 is built from 11 residues. The CDR3 here is CASSHQDTQYF.